This T cell receptor (beta chain) was recovered during a study of shared clonotypes between healthy human individuals. CDR3 size: 13 residues. V was cut by 4 bases and J by 1 base, with 7 bases left in between. Germline V gene sequence: CDR1 MNHNS, CDR2 SASEGT. Study results and caveats: Genetic and exposure-history diversity was limited by the small donor number. Sorted-subset sequencing was shown by rarefaction to be incomplete despite large depth. A reduction in generation probabilities was seen for non-shared clonotypes relative to those shared by all four donors.

As processed by the authors: Because ImmunoSEQ provided only junction sequences with no quality scores, the filtering differed. Here immunoSEQ multiplex PCR was the method, and the copy in TCRdb shows in-frame clones only, minus some. The V and J calls and clone size were taken over from that table, and D and trimming were inferred from the DNA. Here the sample spans about 2.4 million clones, about 92% being singletons. A remark on this clone: Its specificity is not known. Additional DNA sequences in this sample encode the identical CDR3.

This sequence joins TRBV6-1 and TRBJ1-1, with D unresolved. Sequencing was performed on naive CD4+ T cells sorted from blood. Subset here: CD45RA+ positively selected. This TCR derives from a man aged 18 to 29 in good health. The CDR3 region has the DNA TGTGCCAGCAGTGCGGCGGGGAACACTGAAGCTTTCTTT. Translating it yields CASSAAGNTEAFF.